This entry describes one T cell receptor beta chain. Antigen specificity is unknown. From the 5' RACE reads, TCRdb called clonotypes with MiXCR, one entry per CDR3 protein. This table has a few hundred thousand distinct CDR3 sequences, about 12% appearing once. This entry belongs to a study of CD8 T cells in ankylosing spondylitis. General observations from the study: What appeared characteristic of ankylosing spondylitis blood was a TCR beta motif of 7 or 8 highly homologous variants.

The sample taken for sequencing was blood, either unsorted or a sorted T cell fraction (not recorded which). The source of this sequence is a male donor with ankylosing spondylitis.

CDR3: CASSFRTGADTQYF. DNA for the CDR3: TGTGCCAGCAGCTTCCGAACAGGGGCAGATACGCAGTATTTT. The chain has TRBV7-9 and TRBJ2-3; 7 nucleotides align to TRBD1. Per the germline V gene, CDR1 is SEHNR and CDR2 is FQNEAQ (reference sequence). The junction had 4 bases not matched to a gene; V was cut back by 3 bases and J by 4 bases. CDR3 size: 14 residues.